These 3 T cell receptor beta chains were all obtained from the same sample, sequenced in a study of CD4 and CD8 cells across lung adenocarcinoma regions (dated by TCRdb to between 2017 and 2018). Library prep was done by PCR. The sample was run on a HiSeq X Ten. The public sequencing data were trimmed at Q25 with fastp and processed into clonotypes with MiXCR by TCRdb, which kept only in-frame beta chains. Every distinct CDR3 protein forms one entry, paired with its most common genes and DNA. This sample is represented by 9,000 or so distinct CDR3 sequences; 50% of them were singletons. The top ten hold roughly 48% of the sample. Material: CD8+ T cells from the margin of a lung tumor. In light of the paper, this sample's cell subset or site label describes: tumor margin region. The receptors shown here come from a female donor with lung adenocarcinoma. The CD4 and CD8 labels of this study may be unreliable.

The CDR3 sequence: CASSSSNSKNIQYF. The CDR3 nucleotides read TGTGCCAGCAGCAGTTCTAATTCCAAAAACATTCAGTACTTC. This sequence joins TRBV7-2 and TRBJ2-4; D is unclear. The germline CDR1 and CDR2 sequences are SGHTA and FQGNSA. CDR3 size: 14 residues. V was cut by 5 bases and J by 2 bases, with 10 bases left in between.

The V call is TRBV4-1, the J call TRBJ2-3; 10 positions match TRBD1. V was clipped by 3 bases and J by 5 bases; unmatched bases: 5. The CDR3 runs 15 residues. Germline loops: CDR1 MGHRA, CDR2 YSYEKL. CDR3 sequence (DNA): TGCGCCAGCAGCCACGGACAGGGGGGGAGAGATACGCAGTATTTT. It translates to CASSHGQGGRDTQYF.

In its sample, this clonotype was seen a few times. The chain is built from TRBV27 and TRBJ1-6; tentatively, D is TRBD1 (5 bases). The CDR3 length is 13 residues. The ends were cut back, 5 bases at V and 5 bases at J, with 7 bases in the middle. Germline assignment: CDR1 MNHEY and CDR2 SMNVEV (reference sequence). The CDR3 DNA reads TGTGCCAGCAGTCTCAGGGATAATTCACCCCTCCACTTT. This gives the protein CASSLRDNSPLHF.